What follows is one TCR beta chain and its context. What it binds is unknown. All the people who gave samples were healthy bone marrow donors. The CDR3 spans 15 residues. Trimming cost V 7 bases and J 0 bases, with 16 bases left between them. Germline lookup yields CDR1 SNHLY and CDR2 FYNNEI. This specimen belongs to a study of cytomegalovirus exposure and HLA in healthy donors. General study results and limits: Being productive about 87% or about 30% of the time was typical of most TCR beta V segments in an earlier analysis. In a later analysis, TCR beta V- and J-gene trimming was associated with a missense DCLRE1C variant.

PCR primers comprised 60 Vbeta and 13 Jbeta primers. Sequenced by immunoSEQ multiplex PCR; TCRdb stores in-frame clones only, minus some. This table holds about 110,000 clones, roughly 71% found once. This TCR was sampled from a man aged 35 to 55 in good health and CMV-seropositive. The chain employs TRBV2 and TRBJ2-7; D is unclear. Sequenced input: PBMCs. CDR3 DNA: TGTGCCAGCACGTCCCTGGCCCTAGGCTCCTACGAGCAGTACTTC. It translates to CASTSLALGSYEQYF.